This T cell receptor (beta chain) was identified during a study of shared clonotypes between healthy human individuals. Study at large: Donors had three CD4 naive, three CD4 memory, two CD8 naive and one CD8 memory plate apiece.

Both subsets, CD45RA+ naive and CD45RA-negative memory, were split from the CD4+ cells. Trimming took off 5 bases at V and 2 bases at J, with 10 bases between the two ends. The CDR3 runs 13 residues. Per the germline V gene, CDR1 is SGHRS and CDR2 is YFSETQ. Only in-frame clones appear in the TCRdb table, and some are missing; sequencing was by immunoSEQ multiplex PCR. The top ten hold approximately 0.41% of the sample, which has about 2.3 million clones, under 95% seen once. Findings and limits, study-wide: Roughly 5% of naive CD4 clonotypes were common to four donors. On the whole, naive subsets had larger estimated richness than memory subsets had.

Notes on this clone: Antigen specificity is unknown.

V is TRBV5-1 and J is TRBJ2-5; tentatively, D is TRBD1 (6 bases). The sequencing input was naive CD4+ T cells from PBMCs. The subset: CD45RA+ positively selected. The TCR originated in a man between 18 and 29 years old in good health. Some clones in this sample may be carry-over from other donors' samples. The DNA for the CDR3 is TGCGCCAGCAGTTATGGACAGCAAGAGACCCAGTACTTC. Protein sequence: CASSYGQQETQYF. The full variable domain, rest sourced from reference TRBV5-1 and TRBJ2-5, is KAGVTQTPRYLIKTRGQQVTLSCSPISGHRSVSWYQQTPGQGLQFLFEYFSETQRNKGNFPGRFSGRQFSNSRSEMNVSTLELGDSALYLCASSYGQQETQYFGPGTRLLVL.